What follows is one TCR beta chain and its context. The authors' processing: Scientists estimated how many nucleated cells there were by amplifying reference gene primers. The assay was immunoSEQ multiplex PCR, and TCRdb's table has in-frame clones only and misses some. The DNA was the basis for D and trimming; V, J and clone size are from that table. The sample includes approximately 190,000 clones, approximately 82% of them seen just once. The entry originates in a study of blood T cell repertoires in COVID-19. For the study at large: Both acute and convalescent COVID-19 samples were obtained from the United States, Italy and Spain. Sources were T cells, B-cell-depleted T cells, or PBMCs; the material itself was cDNA or gDNA.

This TCR came from a human donor with acute or convalescent COVID-19. The donor label of this sample is uncertain. What was sequenced was peripheral blood.

The DNA of the CDR3 is TGCAGTGCTAGGGCAAGTATTATGCAGTACTTC. Translation gives CSARASIMQYF. The rearrangement joins TRBV20-1 to TRBJ2-7; no definite D call. Germline-derived CDR1 and CDR2 are DFQATT and SNEGSKA (reference sequence). The CDR3 covers 11 residues. Trimming removed 3 bases at V and 9 bases at J, with 12 bases between.